The clone carrying this T cell receptor beta chain has at least ten counts. Its antigen is not identified. The CDR3 is 13 residues long. Trimming removed 4 bases at V and 1 base at J, with 7 bases between. Per the germline V gene, CDR1 is MGHRA and CDR2 is YSYEKL. These data come from a study of blood T cells in healthy people across ages. Looking at the study overall: The capture of about one barcoded beta molecule per two T cells was achieved by template switching.

General study results and limits: Higher naive T cell percentage went strongly together with higher TCR beta diversity. Calculation of diversity from one million T cells yielded estimates considered to be underestimates. The fall in TCR beta diversity per million T cells was roughly linear with age.

Using a J-beta primer mix together with a sample-barcoded 5' primer, a second PCR was run for roughly 7 to 11 cycles. Using its own MiXCR run on the 5' RACE reads, TCRdb lists one record per CDR3 protein. The table shows roughly 1.5 million distinct CDR3 sequences, with roughly 43% occurring only once. This receptor was identified in a woman aged 18-30 years in good health. Material for sequencing was blood. The chain uses TRBV4-1 and TRBJ2-5; D is undetermined. CDR3 sequence (DNA): TGCGCCAGCAGCCGCCGACTCCAAGAGACCCAGTACTTC. It yields the protein CASSRRLQETQYF.